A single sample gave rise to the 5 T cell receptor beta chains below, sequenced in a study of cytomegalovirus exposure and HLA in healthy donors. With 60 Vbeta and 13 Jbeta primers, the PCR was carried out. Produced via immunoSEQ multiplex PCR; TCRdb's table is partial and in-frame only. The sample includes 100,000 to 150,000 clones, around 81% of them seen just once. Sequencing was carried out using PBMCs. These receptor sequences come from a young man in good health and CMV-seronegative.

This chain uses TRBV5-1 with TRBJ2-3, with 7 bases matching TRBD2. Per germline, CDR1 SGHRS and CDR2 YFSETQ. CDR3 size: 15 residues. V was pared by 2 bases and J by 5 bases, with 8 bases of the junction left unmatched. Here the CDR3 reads CASSFGGAGEDTQYF. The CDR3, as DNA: TGCGCCAGCAGCTTTGGCGGGGCGGGGGAAGATACGCAGTATTTT.

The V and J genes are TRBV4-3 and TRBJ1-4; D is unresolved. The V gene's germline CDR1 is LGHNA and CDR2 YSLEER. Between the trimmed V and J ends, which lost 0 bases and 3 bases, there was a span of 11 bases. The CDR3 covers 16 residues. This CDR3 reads CASSQDITEPNEKLFF. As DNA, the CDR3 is TGCGCCAGCAGCCAAGATATAACAGAACCTAATGAAAAACTGTTTTTT.

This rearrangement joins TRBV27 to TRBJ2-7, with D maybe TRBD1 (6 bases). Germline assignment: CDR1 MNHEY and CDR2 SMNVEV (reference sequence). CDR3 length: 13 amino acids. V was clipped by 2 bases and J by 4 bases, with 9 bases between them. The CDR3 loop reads CASSLVQGYEQYF. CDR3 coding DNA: TGTGCCAGCAGTTTAGTACAGGGATACGAGCAGTACTTC.

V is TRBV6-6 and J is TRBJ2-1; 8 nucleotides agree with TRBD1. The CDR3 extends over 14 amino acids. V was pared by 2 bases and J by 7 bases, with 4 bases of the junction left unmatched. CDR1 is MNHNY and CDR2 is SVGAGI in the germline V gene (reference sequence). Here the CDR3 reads CASSYETGVNEQFF. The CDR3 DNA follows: TGTGCCAGCAGTTACGAGACAGGGGTGAATGAGCAGTTCTTC.

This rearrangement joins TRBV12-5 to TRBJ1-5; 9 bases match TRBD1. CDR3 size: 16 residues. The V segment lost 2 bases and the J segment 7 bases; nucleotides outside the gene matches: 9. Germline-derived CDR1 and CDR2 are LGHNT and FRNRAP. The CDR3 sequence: CASGLLGTGRMQPQHF. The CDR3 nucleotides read TGTGCTAGTGGTTTGCTGGGGACAGGGAGGATGCAGCCCCAGCATTTT.